This entry describes one TCR beta chain. Its antigen is not identified. These data come from a study of beta chain features in type 1 diabetes. General observations from the study: A moderate, significant TCRB CDR3 shortening appeared in type 1 diabetes across four CD4+ subsets.

Sequenced material consisted of expressed TCRB transcripts (all of the isolated RNA was reverse transcribed). Clones were read by immunoSEQ multiplex PCR, and TCRdb kept only the in-frame ones, dropping some. The sample carries a few hundred thousand clones, 9.6% recorded once. Isolation of CD4+ naive, central memory, regulatory and stem cell-like memory cells was achieved by sorting via CD45RO/CCR7/CD25/CD127/CD95/CD27. This sequence originates from a man aged 30-40 years with type 1 diabetes. The sequencing sample was made of central memory CD4+ T cells from blood.

CDR3 sequence reads: CASSLGPQGQPQHF. Written as DNA, the CDR3 is TGTGCCAGCAGCTTAGGACCACAGGGCCAGCCCCAGCATTTT. The chain employs TRBV7-2 and TRBJ1-5; possible D gene TRBD1, 6 bases. CDR3 length: 14 amino acids. V lost 1 base to trimming and J lost 7 bases, with 11 bases between them. The germline V gene encodes CDR1 SGHTA and CDR2 FQGNSA.